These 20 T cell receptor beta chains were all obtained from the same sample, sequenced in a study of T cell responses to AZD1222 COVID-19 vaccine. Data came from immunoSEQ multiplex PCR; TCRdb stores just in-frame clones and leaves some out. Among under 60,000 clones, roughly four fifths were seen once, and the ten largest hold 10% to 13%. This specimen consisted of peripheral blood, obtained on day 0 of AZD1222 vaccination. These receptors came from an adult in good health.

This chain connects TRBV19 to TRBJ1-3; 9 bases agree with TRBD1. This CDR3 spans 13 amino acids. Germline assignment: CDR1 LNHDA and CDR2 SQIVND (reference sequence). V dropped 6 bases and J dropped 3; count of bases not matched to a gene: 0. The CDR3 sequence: CASRDRGGNTIYF. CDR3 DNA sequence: TGTGCCAGTAGGGACAGGGGTGGAAACACCATATATTTT.

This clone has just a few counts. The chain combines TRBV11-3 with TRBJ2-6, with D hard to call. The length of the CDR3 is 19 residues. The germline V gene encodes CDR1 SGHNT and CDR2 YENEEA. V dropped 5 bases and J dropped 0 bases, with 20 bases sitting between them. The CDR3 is CASSPRGGWGGSGANVLTF. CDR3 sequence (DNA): TGTGCCAGCAGCCCGCGAGGCGGATGGGGTGGCTCTGGGGCCAACGTCCTGACTTTC.

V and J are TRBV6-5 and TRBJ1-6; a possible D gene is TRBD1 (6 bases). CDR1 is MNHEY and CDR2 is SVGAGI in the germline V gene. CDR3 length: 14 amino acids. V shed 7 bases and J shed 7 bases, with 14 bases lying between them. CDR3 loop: CASTRDRRNSPLHF. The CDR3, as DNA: TGTGCCAGCACCCGAGACAGGAGGAATTCACCCCTCCACTTT.

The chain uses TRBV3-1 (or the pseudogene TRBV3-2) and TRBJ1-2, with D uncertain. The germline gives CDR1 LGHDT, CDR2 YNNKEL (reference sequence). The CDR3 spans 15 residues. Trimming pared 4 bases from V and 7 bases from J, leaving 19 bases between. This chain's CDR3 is CASSREWSSGFGYTF. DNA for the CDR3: TGTGCCAGCAGCCGAGAGTGGTCCTCGGGGTTTGGCTACACCTTC.

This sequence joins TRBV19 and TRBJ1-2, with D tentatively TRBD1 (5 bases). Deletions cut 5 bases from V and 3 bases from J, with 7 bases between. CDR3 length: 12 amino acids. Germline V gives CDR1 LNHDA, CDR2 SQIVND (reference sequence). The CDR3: CASSDRYYGYTF. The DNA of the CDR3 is TGTGCCAGTAGTGACAGATACTATGGCTACACCTTC.

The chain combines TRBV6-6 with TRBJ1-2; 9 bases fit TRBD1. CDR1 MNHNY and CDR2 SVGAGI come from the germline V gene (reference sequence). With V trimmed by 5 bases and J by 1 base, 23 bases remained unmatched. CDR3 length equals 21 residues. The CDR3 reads CASSPHGDRADPRIFNYGYTF. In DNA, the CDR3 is TGTGCCAGCAGTCCTCATGGGGACAGGGCGGACCCCCGGATTTTTAACTATGGCTACACCTTC.

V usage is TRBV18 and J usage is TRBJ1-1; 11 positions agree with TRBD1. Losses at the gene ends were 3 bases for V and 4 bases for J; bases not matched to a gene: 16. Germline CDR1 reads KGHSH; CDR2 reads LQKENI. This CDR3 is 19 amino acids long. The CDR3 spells CASSPPGTGGMSVATEAFF. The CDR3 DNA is TGTGCCAGCTCACCCCCCGGGACAGGGGGGATGAGTGTGGCCACTGAAGCTTTCTTT.

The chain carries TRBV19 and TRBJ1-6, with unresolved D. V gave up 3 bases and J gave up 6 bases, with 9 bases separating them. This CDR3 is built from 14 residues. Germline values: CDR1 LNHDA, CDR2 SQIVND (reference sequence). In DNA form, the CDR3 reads TGTGCCAGTAGTATTGGCGCGAGTAATTCACCCCTCCACTTT. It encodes CASSIGASNSPLHF.

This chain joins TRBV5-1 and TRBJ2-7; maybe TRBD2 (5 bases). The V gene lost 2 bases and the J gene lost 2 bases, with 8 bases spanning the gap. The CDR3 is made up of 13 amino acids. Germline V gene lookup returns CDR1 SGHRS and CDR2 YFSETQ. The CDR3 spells CASSLSGAYEQYF. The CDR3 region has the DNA TGCGCCAGCAGCTTAAGCGGTGCCTACGAGCAGTACTTC.

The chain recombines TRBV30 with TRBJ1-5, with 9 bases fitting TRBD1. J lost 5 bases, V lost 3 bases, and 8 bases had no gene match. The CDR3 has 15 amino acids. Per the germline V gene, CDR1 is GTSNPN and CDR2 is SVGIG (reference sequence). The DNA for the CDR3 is TGTGCCTGGAGCCCCGGACAGGGGTTGTATCAGCCCCAGCATTTT. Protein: CAWSPGQGLYQPQHF.

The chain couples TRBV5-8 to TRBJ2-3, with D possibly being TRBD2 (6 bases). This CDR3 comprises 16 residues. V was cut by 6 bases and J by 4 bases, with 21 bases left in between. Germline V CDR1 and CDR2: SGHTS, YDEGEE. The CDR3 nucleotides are TGTGCCAGCACCGTTCGGAGGGGTTGGGGCGCAGATACGCAGTATTTT. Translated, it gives CASTVRRGWGADTQYF. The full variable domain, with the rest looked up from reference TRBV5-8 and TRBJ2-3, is EAGVTQSPTHLIKTRGQQATLRCSPISGHTSVYWYQQALGLGLQFLLWYDEGEERNRGNFPPRFSGRQFPNYSSELNVNALELEDSALYLCASTVRRGWGADTQYFGPGTRLTVL.

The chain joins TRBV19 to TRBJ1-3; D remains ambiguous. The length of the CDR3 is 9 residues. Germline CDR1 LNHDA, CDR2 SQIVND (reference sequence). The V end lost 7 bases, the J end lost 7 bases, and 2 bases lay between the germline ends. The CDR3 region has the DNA TGTGCCAGTATGAACACCATATATTTT. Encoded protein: CASMNTIYF.

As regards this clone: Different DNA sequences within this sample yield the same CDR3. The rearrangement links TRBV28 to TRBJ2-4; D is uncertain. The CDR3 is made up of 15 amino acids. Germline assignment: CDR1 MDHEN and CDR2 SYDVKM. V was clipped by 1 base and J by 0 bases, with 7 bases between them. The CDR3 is CASSLSGLAKNIQYF. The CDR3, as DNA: TGTGCCAGCAGTTTATCAGGTCTAGCCAAAAACATTCAGTACTTC.

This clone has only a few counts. The CDR3 nucleotides read TGTGCCAGCAGCGCTAGGGGGCGAGGGGCCAACGTCCTGACTTTC. It yields the protein CASSARGRGANVLTF. This chain links TRBV7-8 with TRBJ2-6; 7 nucleotides agree with TRBD1. The CDR3 spans 15 residues. Germline assignment: CDR1 SGHVS and CDR2 FQNEAQ. With V trimmed by 5 bases and J by 4 bases, 5 bases remained unmatched.

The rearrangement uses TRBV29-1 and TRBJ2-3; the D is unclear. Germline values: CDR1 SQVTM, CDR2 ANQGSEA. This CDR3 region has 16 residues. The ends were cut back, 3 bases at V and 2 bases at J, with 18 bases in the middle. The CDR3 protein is CSVEGSLYSITDTQYF. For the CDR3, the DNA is TGCAGCGTTGAGGGGTCCCTCTACAGCATCACAGATACGCAGTATTTT.

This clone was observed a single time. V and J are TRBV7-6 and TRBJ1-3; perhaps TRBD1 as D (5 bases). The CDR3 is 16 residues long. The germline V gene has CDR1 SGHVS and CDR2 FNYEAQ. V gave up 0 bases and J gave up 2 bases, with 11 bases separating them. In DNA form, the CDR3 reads TGTGCCAGCAGCTTAGCATTGGGGGGAGCTGGAAACACCATATATTTT. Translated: CASSLALGGAGNTIYF. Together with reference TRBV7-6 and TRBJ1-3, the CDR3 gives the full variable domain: GAGVSQSPRYKVTKRGQDVALRCDPISGHVSLYWYRQALGQGPEFLTYFNYEAQQDKSGLPNDRFSAERPEGSISTLTIQRTEQRDSAMYRCASSLALGGAGNTIYFGEGSWLTVV.

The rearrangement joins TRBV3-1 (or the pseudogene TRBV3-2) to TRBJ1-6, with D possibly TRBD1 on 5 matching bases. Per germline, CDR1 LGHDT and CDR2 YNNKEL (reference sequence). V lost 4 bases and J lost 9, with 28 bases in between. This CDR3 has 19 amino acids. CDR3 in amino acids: CASSPRGGITGAFFSPLHF. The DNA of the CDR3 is TGTGCCAGCAGCCCACGTGGGGGGATAACCGGGGCTTTTTTTTCACCCCTCCACTTT.

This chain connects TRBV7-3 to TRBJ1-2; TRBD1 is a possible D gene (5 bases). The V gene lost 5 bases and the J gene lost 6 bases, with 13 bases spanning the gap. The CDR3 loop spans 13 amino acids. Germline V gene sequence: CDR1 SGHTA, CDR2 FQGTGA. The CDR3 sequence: CASSQAGRNGYTF. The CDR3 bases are TGTGCCAGCAGCCAAGCGGGACGGAATGGCTACACCTTC.

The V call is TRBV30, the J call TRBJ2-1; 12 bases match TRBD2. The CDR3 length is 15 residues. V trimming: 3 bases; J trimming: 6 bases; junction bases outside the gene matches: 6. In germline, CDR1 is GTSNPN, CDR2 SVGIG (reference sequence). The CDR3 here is CAWSPLAGGTNEQFF. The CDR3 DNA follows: TGTGCCTGGAGCCCTCTAGCGGGAGGGACCAATGAGCAGTTCTTC.

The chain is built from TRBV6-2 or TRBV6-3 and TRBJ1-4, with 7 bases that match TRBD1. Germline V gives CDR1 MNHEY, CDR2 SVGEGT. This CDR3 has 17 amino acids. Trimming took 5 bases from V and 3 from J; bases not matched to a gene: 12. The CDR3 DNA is TGTGCCAGCAGTGACCCTCGCCAGGGGGTGGCTAATGAAAAACTGTTTTTT. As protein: CASSDPRQGVANEKLFF.